The present T cell receptor beta chain was sequenced within a study of blood T cell repertoires in COVID-19. Across the whole study: Researchers got acute and convalescent COVID-19 samples from the United States, Italy and Spain. Sample material is recorded as cDNA or gDNA derived from T cells, B-cell-depleted T cells, or PBMCs.

In its sample, this clone was seen a few times. Source study methods: Amplification of reference gene primers was used by the study to estimate nucleated cell counts. Generated by immunoSEQ multiplex PCR, the TCRdb table keeps only in-frame clones and is missing some. D and trimming come from the DNA, and the V and J calls and clone size come from that table. The sample has some 270,000 clones, roughly 84% seen once; the top ten hold less than 2%. Germline loops: CDR1 LNHDA, CDR2 SQIVND (reference sequence). V lost 9 bases and J lost 8, with 14 bases in between. The CDR3 has 12 amino acids. The rearrangement links TRBV19 to TRBJ2-1; perhaps TRBD1 as D (6 bases). The sequence came from a middle-aged woman who had recovered from COVID-19. The sequencing input was peripheral blood. CDR3 sequence: CASQTGIDEQFF. CDR3 sequence (DNA): TGTGCCAGCCAGACAGGAATCGATGAGCAGTTCTTC.